The next 2 T cell receptor beta chains were all read from a single sample in a study of blood T cell repertoires in COVID-19. Profiled with immunoSEQ multiplex PCR; TCRdb holds only in-frame clones, not every one. Among fewer than 50,000 clones listed, just under 70% were seen once. Material for sequencing was peripheral blood. Receptors originate from a man at least 80 years old with acute or convalescent COVID-19.

This chain connects TRBV7-6 to TRBJ2-2, with D tentatively TRBD1 (5 bases). The CDR3 length is 16 residues. Trimming removed 0 bases at V and 3 bases at J, with 11 bases between. Germline V gene lookup returns CDR1 SGHVS and CDR2 FNYEAQ. The CDR3 nucleotides are TGTGCCAGCAGCTTAGCGGCTGGGGCGGACACCGGGGAGCTGTTTTTT. Amino acids: CASSLAAGADTGELFF.

V is TRBV5-4 and J is TRBJ2-5, with D possibly matching TRBD2 (6 bases). The CDR3 covers 14 residues. V gave up 4 bases and J gave up 1 base, with 11 bases separating them. The V gene's germline CDR1 is SGHNT and CDR2 YYREEE (reference sequence). The CDR3 region is CASSPGLVQETQYF. CDR3 nucleotides: TGTGCCAGCAGCCCGGGACTCGTCCAAGAGACCCAGTACTTC.